Listed here are 8 T cell receptor beta chains from one sample, sequenced in a study of cytomegalovirus exposure and HLA in healthy donors. Amplification used 60 Vbeta primers and 13 Jbeta primers. Sequenced by immunoSEQ multiplex PCR; TCRdb stores in-frame clones only, minus some. The table lists approximately 190,000 clones, 80% to 90% of them singletons. Sequencing was done on a sample of PBMCs. The receptors originated from a young man in good health and CMV-seronegative.

The CDR3 nucleotides read TGCGCCAGCAGCCAAGGGCTAGCGGGAGTAGAGACCCAGTACTTC. This encodes CASSQGLAGVETQYF. The genes are TRBV4-1 and TRBJ2-5; the match to TRBD2 covers 10 bases. Germline CDR1 MGHRA, CDR2 YSYEKL. The CDR3 runs 15 residues. The V segment lost 1 base and the J segment 4 bases; nucleotides outside the gene matches: 3.

The chain links TRBV13 to TRBJ2-7; D remains ambiguous. Germline V gives CDR1 PRHDT, CDR2 FYEKMQ (reference sequence). The ends were cut back, 4 bases at V and 4 bases at J, with 8 bases in the middle. The CDR3 spans 12 residues. Written as DNA, the CDR3 is TGTGCCAGCAGCTCCCTCGAGTACGAGCAGTACTTC. It yields the protein CASSSLEYEQYF.

With respect to this clone: The same CDR3 can be traced to other DNA sequences in this sample. J is TRBJ2-5 and V is TRBV5-1; 7 bases are shared with TRBD1. The germline V gene has CDR1 SGHRS and CDR2 YFSETQ. The CDR3 runs 13 residues. J was trimmed by 5 bases and V by 4 bases; bases with no gene match: 5. CDR3 in amino acids: CASSLGGEETQYF. The CDR3 DNA reads as TGCGCCAGCAGCCTAGGGGGCGAGGAGACCCAGTACTTC.

In this sample, this clone turned up once. J is TRBJ2-1 and V is TRBV9; 9 nucleotides align to TRBD1. Germline V gene data show CDR1 as SGDLS and CDR2 as YYNGEE. V lost 3 bases to trimming and J lost 4 bases; unmatched junction nucleotides: 8. The CDR3 spans 16 residues. The CDR3 bases are TGTGCCAGCAGCGGCGGACAGGGGTTTGTGTACAATGAGCAGTTCTTC. This translates into CASSGGQGFVYNEQFF.

The J gene is TRBJ1-1, the V gene TRBV6-5, with TRBD1 identical over 7 bases. The junction had 11 bases not matched to a gene; V was cut back by 6 bases and J by 4 bases. The CDR3 is 15 amino acids. Germline V gene data show CDR1 as MNHEY and CDR2 as SVGAGI. CDR3 loop: CASSPQGMRATEAFF. The CDR3 nucleotides read TGTGCCAGCAGCCCACAGGGGATGCGGGCCACTGAAGCTTTCTTT.

The chain recombines TRBV5-1 with TRBJ2-6, with 9 bases fitting TRBD2. This CDR3 region has 15 residues. Per germline, CDR1 SGHRS and CDR2 YFSETQ. The trim removed 4 bases at V and 9 bases at J, leaving 8 bases unmatched. The CDR3, as DNA: TGCGCCAGCAGCAGTGCCGGGACTAGCATCAACGTCCTGACTTTC. Protein: CASSSAGTSINVLTF.

The CDR3 here is CASSQEGRGTGRETQYF. The CDR3 bases are TGTGCCAGCAGCCAAGAAGGGAGGGGGACAGGCCGGGAGACCCAGTACTTC. This chain uses TRBV4-2 with TRBJ2-5, with a tentative D call TRBD1 (8 bases). The V gene lost 0 bases and the J gene lost 5 bases, with 19 bases spanning the gap. CDR3 size: 17 residues. Germline V gene lookup returns CDR1 LGHNA and CDR2 YNFKEQ.

As to this clone: Other DNA sequences from this sample encode an identical CDR3 as well. The chain couples TRBV2 to TRBJ1-5; 7 positions agree with TRBD1. The ends lost 6 bases at V and 7 bases at J; junction bases unmatched: 15. Germline V gives CDR1 SNHLY, CDR2 FYNNEI. This CDR3 region has 16 residues. CDR3 residues: CASRATGEGDWQPQHF. The CDR3 nucleotides read TGTGCCAGCAGAGCTACAGGGGAAGGGGACTGGCAGCCCCAGCATTTT.